Presented here are 6 T cell receptor beta chains from one specimen sequenced in a study of T cells expressing NK-cell markers. TCRdb re-analyzed the 5' RACE reads; it lists each CDR3 protein once, without DNA. Its listing shows about 390,000 distinct CDR3 sequences. Sequencing was done on a sample of blood T cells: a sorted CD56 or NKG2C T cell subset, CD4+ or CD8+ T cells, or bulk PBMC T cells (not recorded which). Receptors originate from a woman aged 45 to 65 in good health.

This chain's CDR3 is CASSAQGGVDTGELFF. The rearrangement links TRBV6-6 to TRBJ2-2; as DNA is missing, the TRBD1 call by TCRdb cannot be tested. Germline CDR1 reads MNHNY; CDR2 reads SVGAGI (reference sequence). The CDR3 is 16 residues long.

This sequence joins TRBV2 and TRBJ2-1. Per germline, CDR1 SNHLY and CDR2 FYNNEI. This CDR3 contains 14 residues. This CDR3 reads CASSVMQLYNEQFF.

The rearrangement uses TRBV6-4 and TRBJ2-1; the D call of TRBD2 rests on TCRdb alone, since no DNA is present to check it. CDR3 length: 16 residues. Germline V CDR1 and CDR2: MRHNA, SNTAGT. CDR3 protein: CASSELLASGYNEQFF.

V gene TRBV10-1 combines with J gene TRBJ2-1; as DNA is missing, the TRBD2 call by TCRdb cannot be tested. CDR1 and CDR2 from the germline V gene are WNHNN and SYGVQD (reference sequence). This CDR3 comprises 15 residues. CDR3 region: CASGGLAGSYNEQFF.

The chain is built from TRBV6-1 and TRBJ2-5; TCRdb's D gene call, TRBD1, goes unchecked for lack of DNA. Germline V gene sequence: CDR1 MNHNS, CDR2 SASEGT. This CDR3 is built from 16 residues. The CDR3 reads CASSEWPLVQGETQYF.

The chain links TRBV7-8 to TRBJ1-5; TCRdb's D call of TRBD1 is untestable without DNA. The germline V gene encodes CDR1 SGHVS and CDR2 FQNEAQ. This CDR3 is 15 amino acids long. The CDR3 here is CASSLVRDRLKPQHF.